This is a list of T cell receptor beta chains from one sample in a study of T-cell memory formation after mild COVID-19. TCRdb passed the 5' RACE reads through MiXCR, listing each CDR3 protein once. The sample carries some 210,000 distinct CDR3 sequences, 10% to 13% recorded once. The sample consisted of PBMCs or a T cell subset sorted from them (not recorded which). All receptors derive from a man between 18 and 35 years old who had mild COVID-19 (a few samples of this study predate the infection). Cell type and time point are not known. The conserved cysteine and the conserved F or W are not part of the CDR3 here. The D gene is left open where the match is weak.

D gene	V gene	CDR3 protein
NA	TRBV5-1	ASSLGSSQTQY
NA	TRBV7-2	ASSLGGLSNQPQH
NA	TRBV7-3	ASSYAGDPNTEAF
TRBD1	TRBV5-1	ASSWTDRWGEVQY
NA	TRBV10-3	AISDLGARWDYVF
NA	TRBV5-1	ASRVQETQY
NA	TRBV7-2	ASSPQRDTQY
NA	TRBV25-1	ASSEVNREENTIY
TRBD1	TRBV10-3	AISESPSRRRQGLTDTQY
NA	TRBV5-1	ASSPSGTGEQF
NA	TRBV7-2	ASTPPTTAVYGYT
NA	TRBV6-6	ASRPGLINSPLH
NA	TRBV10-3	AIRMTDGNTIY
NA	TRBV6-6	ASSATLGETQY
NA	TRBV6-2/TRBV6-3	ASSYPRPGDPLH